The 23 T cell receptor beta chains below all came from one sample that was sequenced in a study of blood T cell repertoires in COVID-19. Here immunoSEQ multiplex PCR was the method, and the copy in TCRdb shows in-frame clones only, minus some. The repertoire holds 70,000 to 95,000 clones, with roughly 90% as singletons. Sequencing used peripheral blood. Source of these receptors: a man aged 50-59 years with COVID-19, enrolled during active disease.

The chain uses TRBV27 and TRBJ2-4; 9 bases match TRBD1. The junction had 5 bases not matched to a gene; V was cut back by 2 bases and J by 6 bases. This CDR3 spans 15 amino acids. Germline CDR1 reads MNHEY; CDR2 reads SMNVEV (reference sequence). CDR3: CASSLMGQGVNIQYF. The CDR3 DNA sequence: TGTGCCAGCAGTTTAATGGGACAGGGAGTAAACATTCAGTACTTC.

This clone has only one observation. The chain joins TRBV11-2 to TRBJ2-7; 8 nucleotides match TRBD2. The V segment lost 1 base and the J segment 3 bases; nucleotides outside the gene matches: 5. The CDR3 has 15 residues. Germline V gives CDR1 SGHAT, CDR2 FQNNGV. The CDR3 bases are TGTGCCAGCAGCTTAGGTTCCAGCGGGGGCTACGAGCAGTACTTC. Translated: CASSLGSSGGYEQYF. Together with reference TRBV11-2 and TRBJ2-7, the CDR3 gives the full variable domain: EAGVAQSPRYKIIEKRQSVAFWCNPISGHATLYWYQQILGQGPKLLIQFQNNGVVDDSQLPKDRFSAERLKGVDSTLKIQPAKLEDSAVYLCASSLGSSGGYEQYFGPGTRLTVT.

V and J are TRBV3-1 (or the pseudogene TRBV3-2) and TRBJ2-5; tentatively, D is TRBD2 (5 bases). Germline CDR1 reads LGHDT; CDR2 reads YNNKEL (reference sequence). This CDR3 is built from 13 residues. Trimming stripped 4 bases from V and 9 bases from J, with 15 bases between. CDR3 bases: TGTGCCAGCAGCCCGACCGTGGCGGAGGCCCAGTACTTC. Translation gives CASSPTVAEAQYF.

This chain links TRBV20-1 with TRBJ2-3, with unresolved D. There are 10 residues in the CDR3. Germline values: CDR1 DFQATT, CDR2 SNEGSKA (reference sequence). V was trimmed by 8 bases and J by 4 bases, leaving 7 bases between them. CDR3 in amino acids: CSSVPDTQYF. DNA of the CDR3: TGCAGTTCAGTTCCAGATACGCAGTATTTT.

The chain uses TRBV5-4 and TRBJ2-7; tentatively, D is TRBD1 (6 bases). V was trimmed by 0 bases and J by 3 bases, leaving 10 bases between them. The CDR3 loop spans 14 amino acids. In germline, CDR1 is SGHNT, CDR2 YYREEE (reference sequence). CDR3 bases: TGTGCCAGCAGCTTGGATCAGGGGCGCTACGAGCAGTACTTC. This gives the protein CASSLDQGRYEQYF.

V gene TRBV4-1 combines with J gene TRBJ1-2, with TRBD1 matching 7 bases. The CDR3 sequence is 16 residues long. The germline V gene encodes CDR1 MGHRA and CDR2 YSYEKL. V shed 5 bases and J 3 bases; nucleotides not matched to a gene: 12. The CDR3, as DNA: TGCGCCAGCAGCTCAAGACAGGGAAATCTTGACTATGGCTACACCTTC. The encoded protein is CASSSRQGNLDYGYTF.

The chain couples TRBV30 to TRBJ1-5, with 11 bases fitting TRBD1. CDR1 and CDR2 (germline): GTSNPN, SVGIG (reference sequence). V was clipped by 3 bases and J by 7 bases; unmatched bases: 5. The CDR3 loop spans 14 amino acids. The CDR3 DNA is TGTGCCTGGAGGGGACAGGGGGGGAGGCAGCCCCAGCATTTT. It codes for CAWRGQGGRQPQHF.

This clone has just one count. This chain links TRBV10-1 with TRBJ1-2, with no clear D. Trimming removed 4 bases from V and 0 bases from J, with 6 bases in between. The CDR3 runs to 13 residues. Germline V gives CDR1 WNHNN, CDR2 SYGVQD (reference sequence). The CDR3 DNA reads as TGCGCCAGCAGTGCCTATACTAACTATGGCTACACCTTC. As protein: CASSAYTNYGYTF.

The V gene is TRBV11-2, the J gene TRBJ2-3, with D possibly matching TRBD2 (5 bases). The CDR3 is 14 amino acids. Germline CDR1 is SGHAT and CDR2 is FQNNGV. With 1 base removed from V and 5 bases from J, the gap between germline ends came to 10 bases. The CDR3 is CASSLVRGLDTQYF. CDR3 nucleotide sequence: TGTGCCAGCAGCTTAGTGCGAGGGTTAGATACGCAGTATTTT.

The CDR3 here is CASSPGGSLAKNIQYF. The DNA of the CDR3 is TGTGCCAGCAGCCCAGGGGGTTCCCTAGCCAAAAACATTCAGTACTTC. The genes are TRBV7-6 and TRBJ2-4; 7 positions match TRBD1. CDR1 and CDR2 (germline): SGHVS, FNYEAQ. Germline trimming cut 5 bases from V and 0 bases from J; bases unmatched to any gene: 7. The CDR3 loop spans 16 amino acids.

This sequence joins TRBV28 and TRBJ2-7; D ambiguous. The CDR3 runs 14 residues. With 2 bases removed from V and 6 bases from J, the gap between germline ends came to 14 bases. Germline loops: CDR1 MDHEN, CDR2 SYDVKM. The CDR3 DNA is TGTGCCAGCAGTTTACCTTCTACAGTAACCGAGCAGTACTTC. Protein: CASSLPSTVTEQYF.

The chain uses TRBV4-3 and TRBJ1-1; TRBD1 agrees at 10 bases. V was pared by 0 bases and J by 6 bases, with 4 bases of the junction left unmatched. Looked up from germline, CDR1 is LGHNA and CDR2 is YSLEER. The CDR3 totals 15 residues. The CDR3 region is CASSQETGGGAEAFF. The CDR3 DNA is TGCGCCAGCAGCCAAGAGACAGGGGGCGGTGCTGAAGCTTTCTTT.

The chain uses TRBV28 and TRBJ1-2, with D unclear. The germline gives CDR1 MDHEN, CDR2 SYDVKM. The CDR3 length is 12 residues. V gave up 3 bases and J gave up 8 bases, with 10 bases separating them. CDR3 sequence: CASSLSQRGYTF. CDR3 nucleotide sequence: TGTGCCAGCAGTTTGAGTCAGCGGGGCTACACCTTC.

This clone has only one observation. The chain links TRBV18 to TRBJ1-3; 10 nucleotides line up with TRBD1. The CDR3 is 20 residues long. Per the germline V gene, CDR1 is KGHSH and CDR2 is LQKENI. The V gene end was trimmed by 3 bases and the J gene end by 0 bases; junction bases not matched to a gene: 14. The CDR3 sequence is CASSPSLGQGGALSGNTIYF. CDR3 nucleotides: TGTGCCAGCTCACCCTCACTTGGACAGGGGGGTGCCCTCTCTGGAAACACCATATATTTT.

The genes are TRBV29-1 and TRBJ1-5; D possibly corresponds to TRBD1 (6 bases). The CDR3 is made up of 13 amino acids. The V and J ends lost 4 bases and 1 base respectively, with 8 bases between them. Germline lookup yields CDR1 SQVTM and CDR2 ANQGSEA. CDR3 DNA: TGCAGCGTTGCCAGGGGAAGCAATCAGCCCCAGCATTTT. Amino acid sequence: CSVARGSNQPQHF.

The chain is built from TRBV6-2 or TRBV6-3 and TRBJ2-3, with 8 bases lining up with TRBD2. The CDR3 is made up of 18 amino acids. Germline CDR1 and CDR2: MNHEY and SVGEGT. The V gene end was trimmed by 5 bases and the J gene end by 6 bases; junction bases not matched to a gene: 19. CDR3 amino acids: CASSPQGHGGGLYDTQYF. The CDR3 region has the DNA TGTGCCAGCAGTCCACAAGGGCACGGCGGGGGGCTCTACGATACGCAGTATTTT.

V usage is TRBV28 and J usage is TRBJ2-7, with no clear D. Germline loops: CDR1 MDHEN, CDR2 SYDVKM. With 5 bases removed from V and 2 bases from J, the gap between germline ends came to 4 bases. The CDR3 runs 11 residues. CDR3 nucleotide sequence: TGTGCCAGCAGTATCGCCTACGAGCAGTACTTC. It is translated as CASSIAYEQYF. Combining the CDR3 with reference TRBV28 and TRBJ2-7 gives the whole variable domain DVKVTQSSRYLVKRTGEKVFLECVQDMDHENMFWYRQDPGLGLRLIYFSYDVKMKEKGDIPEGYSVSREKKERFSLILESASTNQTSMYLCASSIAYEQYFGPGTRLTVT.

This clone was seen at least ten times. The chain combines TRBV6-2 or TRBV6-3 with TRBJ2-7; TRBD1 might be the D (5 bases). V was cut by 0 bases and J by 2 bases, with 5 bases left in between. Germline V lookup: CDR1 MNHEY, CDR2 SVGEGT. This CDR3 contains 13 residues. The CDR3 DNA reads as TGTGCCAGCAGTTACTCGGACACCTACGAGCAGTACTTC. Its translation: CASSYSDTYEQYF.

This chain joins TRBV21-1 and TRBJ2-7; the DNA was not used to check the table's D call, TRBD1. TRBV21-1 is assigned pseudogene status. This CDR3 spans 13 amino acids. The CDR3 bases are TGTGCCAGACCGCTAGGGGATGTGTACGAGCAGTACTTC. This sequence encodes CARPLGDVYEQYF.

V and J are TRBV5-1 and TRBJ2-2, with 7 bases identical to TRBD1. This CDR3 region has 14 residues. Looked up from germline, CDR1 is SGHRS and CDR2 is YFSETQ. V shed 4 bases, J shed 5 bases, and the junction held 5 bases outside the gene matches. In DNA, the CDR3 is TGCGCCAGCAGCGAAGGGACAGTTACCGGGGAGCTGTTTTTT. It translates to CASSEGTVTGELFF.

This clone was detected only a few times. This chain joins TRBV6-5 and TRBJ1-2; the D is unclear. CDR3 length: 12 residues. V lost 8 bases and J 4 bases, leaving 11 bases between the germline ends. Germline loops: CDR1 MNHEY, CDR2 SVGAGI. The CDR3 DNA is TGTGCCAGCTATACCCGGAGCTATGGCTACACCTTC. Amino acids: CASYTRSYGYTF.

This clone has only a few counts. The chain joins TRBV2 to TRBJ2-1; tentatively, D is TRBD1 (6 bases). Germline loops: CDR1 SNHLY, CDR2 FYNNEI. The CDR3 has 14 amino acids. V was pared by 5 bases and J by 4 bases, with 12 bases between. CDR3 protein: CASSLDSPYNEQFF. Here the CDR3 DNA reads TGTGCCAGCAGTCTGGACAGTCCTTACAATGAGCAGTTCTTC.

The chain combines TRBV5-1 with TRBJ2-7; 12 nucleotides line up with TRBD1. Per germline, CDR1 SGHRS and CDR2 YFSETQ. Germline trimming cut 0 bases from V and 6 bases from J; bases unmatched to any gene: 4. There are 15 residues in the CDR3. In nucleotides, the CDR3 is TGCGCCAGCAGCTTGGCCGGGACAGGGGGCAGCGAGCAGTACTTC. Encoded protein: CASSLAGTGGSEQYF.